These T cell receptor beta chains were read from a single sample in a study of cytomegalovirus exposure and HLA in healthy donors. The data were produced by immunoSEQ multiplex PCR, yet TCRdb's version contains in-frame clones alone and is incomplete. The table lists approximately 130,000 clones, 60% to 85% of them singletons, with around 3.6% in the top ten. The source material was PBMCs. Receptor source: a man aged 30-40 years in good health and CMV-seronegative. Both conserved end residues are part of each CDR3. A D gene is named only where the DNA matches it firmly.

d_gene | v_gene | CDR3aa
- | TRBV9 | CASSVAPTGNHSPLHF
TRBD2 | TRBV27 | CASSLLAMMLAGSPRTDTQYF
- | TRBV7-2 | CASSVAGFLGYTF
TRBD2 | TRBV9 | CASSVGPGGYNEQFF
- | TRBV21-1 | CASSKALRDTYYEQYF
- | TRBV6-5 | CASSLGGVHEQFF
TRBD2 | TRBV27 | CASSWGGTGELFF
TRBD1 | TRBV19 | CASSIVDRVNTGELFF
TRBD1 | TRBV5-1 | CASTRDRGTDTQYF
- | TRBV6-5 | CASSRNRDGQYF
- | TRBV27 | CASSARWVSSYEQYF
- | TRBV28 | CASDGRLYGYTF
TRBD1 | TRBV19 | CASKGQGAAEQYF
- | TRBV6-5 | CASRNRANSPLHF
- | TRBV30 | CAWKGGGSRGEQYF
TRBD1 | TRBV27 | CASFKPTGGMNTEAFF
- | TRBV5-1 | CASSLEAWTEAFF
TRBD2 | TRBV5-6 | CASSSGTSNGQFF
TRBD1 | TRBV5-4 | CASSSDRGAYEQYF
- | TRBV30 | CAWRGSGINQPQHF
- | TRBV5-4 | CASSLMTAAPEAFF
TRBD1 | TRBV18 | CASSHQTGGKYGGNQPQHF
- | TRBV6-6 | CASSSLGSYNSPLHF
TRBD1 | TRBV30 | CAFLRDSGNTEAFF
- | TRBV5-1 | CASSPGGVRGQETQYF
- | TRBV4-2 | CASSRGGTGTEAFF
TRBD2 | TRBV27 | CASRLAGGTGELFF